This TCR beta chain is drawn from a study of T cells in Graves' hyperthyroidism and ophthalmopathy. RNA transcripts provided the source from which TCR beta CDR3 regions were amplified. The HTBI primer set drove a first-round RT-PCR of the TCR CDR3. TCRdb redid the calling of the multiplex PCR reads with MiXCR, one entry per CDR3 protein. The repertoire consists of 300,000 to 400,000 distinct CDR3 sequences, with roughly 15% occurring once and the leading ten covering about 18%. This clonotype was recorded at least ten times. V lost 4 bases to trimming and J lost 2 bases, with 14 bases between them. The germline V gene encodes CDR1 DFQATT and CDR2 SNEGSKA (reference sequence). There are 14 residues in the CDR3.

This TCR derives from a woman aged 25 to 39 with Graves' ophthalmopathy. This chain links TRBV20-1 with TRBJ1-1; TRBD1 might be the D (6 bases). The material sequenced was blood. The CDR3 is CSAITGIRNTEAFF. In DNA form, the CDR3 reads TGCAGTGCTATTACAGGGATTAGAAACACTGAAGCTTTCTTT.